This TCR beta chain was recovered during a study of identical twins. Study-wide results and caveats: Insertions were reduced in abundant cord blood beta clonotypes but not in memory repertoires. Beta out-of-frame twin sharing showed a weaker excess.

Worth noting for this clonotype: Antigen specificity is unknown.

cDNA carried unique molecular identifiers, and a universal primer site was added by template switching. MiXCR, applied by TCRdb to the 5' RACE reads, yields one record per CDR3 protein. The repertoire consists of roughly 1.6 million distinct CDR3 sequences, with about 32% occurring once and the leading ten covering about 0.3%. The length of the CDR3 is 11 residues. V was cut by 8 bases and J by 5 bases, with 9 bases left in between. Germline assignment: CDR1 MNHNS and CDR2 SASEGT. V and J are TRBV6-1 and TRBJ1-2, with D uncertain. Sequenced material: cord blood. This sequence was found in a newborn girl in good health. The CDR3 DNA sequence: TGTGCCAGCGGGGTTTTTTATGGCTACACCTTC. As protein: CASGVFYGYTF.